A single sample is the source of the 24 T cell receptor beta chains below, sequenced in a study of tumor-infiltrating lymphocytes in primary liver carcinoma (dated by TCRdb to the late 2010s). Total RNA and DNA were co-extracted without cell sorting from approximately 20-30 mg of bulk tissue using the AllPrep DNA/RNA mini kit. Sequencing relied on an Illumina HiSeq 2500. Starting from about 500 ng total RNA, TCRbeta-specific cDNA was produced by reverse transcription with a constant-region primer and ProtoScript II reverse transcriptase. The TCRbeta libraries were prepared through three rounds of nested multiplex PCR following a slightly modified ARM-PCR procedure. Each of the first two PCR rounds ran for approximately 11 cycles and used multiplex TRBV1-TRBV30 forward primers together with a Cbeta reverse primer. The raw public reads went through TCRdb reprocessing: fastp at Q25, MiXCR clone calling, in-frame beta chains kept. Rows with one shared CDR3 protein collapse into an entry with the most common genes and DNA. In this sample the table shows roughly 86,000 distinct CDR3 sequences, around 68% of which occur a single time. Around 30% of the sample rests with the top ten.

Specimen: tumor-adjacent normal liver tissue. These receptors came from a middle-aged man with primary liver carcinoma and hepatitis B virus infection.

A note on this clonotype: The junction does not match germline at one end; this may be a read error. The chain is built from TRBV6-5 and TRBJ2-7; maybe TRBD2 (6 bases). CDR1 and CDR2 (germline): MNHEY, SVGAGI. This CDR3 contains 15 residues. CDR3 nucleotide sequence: TGTGCCAGCAGTTACTCAACGGAGGGGACGTACGAGCAGAGCTTC. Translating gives CASSYSTEGTYEQSF.

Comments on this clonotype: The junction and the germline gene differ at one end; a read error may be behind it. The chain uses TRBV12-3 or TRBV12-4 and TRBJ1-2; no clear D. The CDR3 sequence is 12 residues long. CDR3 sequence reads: CASNPGPSGYTF. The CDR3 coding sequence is TGTGCCAGCAACCCCGGTCCAAGTGGCTACACATTC.

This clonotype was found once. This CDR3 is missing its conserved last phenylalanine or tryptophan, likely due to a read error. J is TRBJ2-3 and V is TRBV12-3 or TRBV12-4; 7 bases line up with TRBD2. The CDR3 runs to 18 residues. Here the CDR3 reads CVGSFTPLTSDRTDTQYY. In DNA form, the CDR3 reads TGTGTCGGCAGTTTCACGCCCTTAACTAGCGATCGCACAGATACGCAGTATTAT.

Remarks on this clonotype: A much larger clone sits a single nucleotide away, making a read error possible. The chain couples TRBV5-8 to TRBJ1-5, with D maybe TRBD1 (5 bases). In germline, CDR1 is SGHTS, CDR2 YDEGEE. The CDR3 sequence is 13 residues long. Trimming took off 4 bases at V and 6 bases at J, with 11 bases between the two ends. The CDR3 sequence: CASSAGRGQPQHF. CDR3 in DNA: TGTGCCAGCAGCGCAGGGAGGGGTCAGCCCCAGCATTTT.

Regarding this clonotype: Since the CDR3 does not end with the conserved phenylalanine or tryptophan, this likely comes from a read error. For the CDR3, the DNA is TGTGCCAGCAGTGAATCAGTTAGCGGGCCGTATAGCACAGATACGCAGTATTAT. It specifies CASSESVSGPYSTDTQYY. The genes are TRBV6-1 and TRBJ2-3, with 7 bases fitting TRBD2. Germline CDR1 MNHNS, CDR2 SASEGT. V was pared by 2 bases and J by 0 bases, with 11 bases of the junction left unmatched. The CDR3 consists of 18 residues.

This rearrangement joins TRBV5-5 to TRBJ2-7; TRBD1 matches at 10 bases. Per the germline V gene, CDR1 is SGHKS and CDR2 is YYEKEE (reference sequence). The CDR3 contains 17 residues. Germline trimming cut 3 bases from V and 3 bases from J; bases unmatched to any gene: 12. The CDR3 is CASSSTPRTGGIYEQYF. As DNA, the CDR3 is TGTGCCAGCAGCTCGACCCCCCGGACAGGGGGAATCTACGAGCAGTACTTC.

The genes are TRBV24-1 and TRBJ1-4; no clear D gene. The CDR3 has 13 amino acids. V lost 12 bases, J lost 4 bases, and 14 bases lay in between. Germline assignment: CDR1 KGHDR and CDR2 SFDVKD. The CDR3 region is CARRKGVNEKLFF. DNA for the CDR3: TGTGCCCGAAGAAAAGGTGTTAATGAAAAACTGTTTTTT.

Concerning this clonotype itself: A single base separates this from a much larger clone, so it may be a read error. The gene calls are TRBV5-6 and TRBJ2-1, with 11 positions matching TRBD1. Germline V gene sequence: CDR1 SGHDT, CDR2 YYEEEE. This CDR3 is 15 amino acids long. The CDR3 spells CASSWTGGAYNGQFF. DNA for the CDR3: TGTGCCAGCAGCTGGACAGGGGGCGCCTACAATGGGCAGTTCTTC.

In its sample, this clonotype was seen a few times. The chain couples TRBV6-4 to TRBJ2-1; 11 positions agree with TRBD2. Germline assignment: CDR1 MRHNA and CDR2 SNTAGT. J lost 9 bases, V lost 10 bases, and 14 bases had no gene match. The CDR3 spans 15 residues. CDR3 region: CATYIPTSGASEQFF. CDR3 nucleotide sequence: TGTGCCACCTACATCCCGACTAGCGGGGCCAGTGAGCAGTTCTTC.

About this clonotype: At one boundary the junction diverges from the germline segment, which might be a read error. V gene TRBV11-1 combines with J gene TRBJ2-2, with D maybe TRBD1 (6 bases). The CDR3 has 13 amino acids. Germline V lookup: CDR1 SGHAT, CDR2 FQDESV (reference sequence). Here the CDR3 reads CVSSFWDTGELLF. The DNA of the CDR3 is TGTGTCAGCAGCTTTTGGGACACCGGGGAGCTGCTTTTT.

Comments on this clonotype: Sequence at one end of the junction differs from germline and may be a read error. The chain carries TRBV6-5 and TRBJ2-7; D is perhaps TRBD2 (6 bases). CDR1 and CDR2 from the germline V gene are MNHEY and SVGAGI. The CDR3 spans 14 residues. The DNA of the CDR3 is TGTGCCAGCAGTTACCGGGAGAGCCGGTACGAGCAATGCTTC. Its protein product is CASSYRESRYEQCF.

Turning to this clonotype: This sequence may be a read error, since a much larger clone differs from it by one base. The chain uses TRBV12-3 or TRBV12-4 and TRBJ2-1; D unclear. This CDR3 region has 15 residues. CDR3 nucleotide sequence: TGTGCCAGAAGTTTAGGACCTAAAAACCCCCCCCAGCAGTTCTTC. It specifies CARSLGPKNPPQQFF.

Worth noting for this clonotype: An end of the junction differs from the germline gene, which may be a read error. CDR3 nucleotides: TGTGCCAGCAGCCCCCCTACTAGCGGCAGCTCAGATACGCAATATTTT. This encodes CASSPPTSGSSDTQYF. The rearrangement joins TRBV11-2 to TRBJ2-3; 8 nucleotides line up with TRBD2. The CDR3 sequence is 16 residues long. Germline V gives CDR1 SGHAT, CDR2 FQNNGV.

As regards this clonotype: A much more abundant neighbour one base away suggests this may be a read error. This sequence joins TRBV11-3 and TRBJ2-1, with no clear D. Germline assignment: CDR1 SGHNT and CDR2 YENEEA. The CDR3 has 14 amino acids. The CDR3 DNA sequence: TGTGTCAGCAGCTGGGCAAGTCGCGACAATGAGCAGTTCTTC. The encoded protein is CVSSWASRDNEQFF.

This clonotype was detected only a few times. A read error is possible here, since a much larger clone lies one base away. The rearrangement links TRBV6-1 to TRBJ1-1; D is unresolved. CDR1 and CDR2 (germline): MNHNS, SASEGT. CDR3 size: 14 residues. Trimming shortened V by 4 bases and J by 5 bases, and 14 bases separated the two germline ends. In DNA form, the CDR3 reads TGTGCCAGCAGTGGAGTGAAGGGTGTAACTGAAGCTTTCTTT. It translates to CASSGVKGVTEAFF.

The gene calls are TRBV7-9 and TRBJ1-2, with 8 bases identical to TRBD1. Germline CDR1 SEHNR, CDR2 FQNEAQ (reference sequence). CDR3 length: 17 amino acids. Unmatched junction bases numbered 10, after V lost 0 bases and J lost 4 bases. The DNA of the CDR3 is TGTGCCAGCAGCTTAGCGCGATTGGACAGGGACCTCTATGGCTACACCTTC. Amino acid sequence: CASSLARLDRDLYGYTF.

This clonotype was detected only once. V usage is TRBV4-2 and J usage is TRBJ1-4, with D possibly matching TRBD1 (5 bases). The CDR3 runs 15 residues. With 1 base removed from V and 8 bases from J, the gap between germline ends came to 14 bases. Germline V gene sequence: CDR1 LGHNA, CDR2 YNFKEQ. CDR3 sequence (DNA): TGTGCCAGCAGCCAAGGCGGCCAGGGAGGCGAAAAACTGTTTTTT. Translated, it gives CASSQGGQGGEKLFF.

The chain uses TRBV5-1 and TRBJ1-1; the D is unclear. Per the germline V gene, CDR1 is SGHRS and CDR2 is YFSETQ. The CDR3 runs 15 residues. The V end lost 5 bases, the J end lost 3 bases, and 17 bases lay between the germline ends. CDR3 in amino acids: CASRSSTQLDTEAFF. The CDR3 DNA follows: TGCGCCAGCAGATCTTCGACGCAATTGGACACTGAAGCTTTCTTT.

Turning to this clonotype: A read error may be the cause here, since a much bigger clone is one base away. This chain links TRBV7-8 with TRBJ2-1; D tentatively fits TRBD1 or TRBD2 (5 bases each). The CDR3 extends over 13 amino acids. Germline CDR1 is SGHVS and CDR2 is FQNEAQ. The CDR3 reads CTSSLTGGHEQFF. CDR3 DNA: TGTACCAGCAGCTTAACTGGGGGACATGAGCAGTTCTTC.

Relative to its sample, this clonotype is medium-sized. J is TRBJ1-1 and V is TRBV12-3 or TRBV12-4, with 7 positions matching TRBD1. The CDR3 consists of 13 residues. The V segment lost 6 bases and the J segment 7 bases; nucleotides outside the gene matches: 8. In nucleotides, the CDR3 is TGTGCCAGCAGCAGGGGGACGTCTTATGAAGCTTTCTTT. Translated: CASSRGTSYEAFF.

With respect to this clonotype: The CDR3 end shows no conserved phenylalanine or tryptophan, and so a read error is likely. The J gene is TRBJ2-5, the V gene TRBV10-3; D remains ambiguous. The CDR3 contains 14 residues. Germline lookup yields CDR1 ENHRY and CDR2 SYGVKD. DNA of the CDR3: TGTGCCATCAGTGAGGGGCAGAACCAAGAGACTCAGTACTTA. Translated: CAISEGQNQETQYL.

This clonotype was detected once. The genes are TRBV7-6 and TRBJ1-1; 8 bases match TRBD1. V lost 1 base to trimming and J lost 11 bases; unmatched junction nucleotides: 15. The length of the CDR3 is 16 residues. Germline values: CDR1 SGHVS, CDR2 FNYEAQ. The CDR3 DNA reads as TGTGCCAGCAGCTTAGTGCAGGGGGCGCCCCTTGAAGACGCTTTCTTT. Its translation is CASSLVQGAPLEDAFF.

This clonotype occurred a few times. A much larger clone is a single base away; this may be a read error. Here the CDR3 DNA reads TGCAGCGTTTACGGGAGGGCGGACGAGCAGCACTTC. This translates into CSVYGRADEQHF. V and J are TRBV29-1 and TRBJ2-7; 8 nucleotides align to TRBD2. There are 12 residues in the CDR3. Germline V gene lookup returns CDR1 SQVTM and CDR2 ANQGSEA.

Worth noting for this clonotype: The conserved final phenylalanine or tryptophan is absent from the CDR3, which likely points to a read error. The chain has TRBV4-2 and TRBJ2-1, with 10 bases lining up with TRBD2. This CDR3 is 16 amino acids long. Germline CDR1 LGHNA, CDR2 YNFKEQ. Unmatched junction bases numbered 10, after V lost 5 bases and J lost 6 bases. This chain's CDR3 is CASSVTGTSVGNEQFL. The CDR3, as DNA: TGTGCCAGCAGCGTAACAGGGACTAGCGTGGGCAATGAGCAGTTCCTC.